These 32 T cell receptor beta chains came from one sample sequenced in a study of T cell responses to AZD1222 COVID-19 vaccine (TCRdb year 2021). Libraries were prepared through the immunoSEQ multiplex PCR assay. TCRdb retrieved this table from immuneACCESS and kept in-frame rearrangements only. Not all clones are present; in checked studies, unresolved V genes account for under half, and no reason is known for the remainder. In all, the sample holds 90,000 to 120,000 clones, and approximately 89% of those were seen once. 22% of the sample rests with the top ten. The label giving this sample's time point can be read as: baseline before first vaccination. Material: peripheral blood, obtained on day 0 of AZD1222 vaccination. The receptors originated from an adult in good health.

This clone was recorded only once. The chain joins TRBV4-3 to TRBJ2-7; TRBD1 is a possible D gene (6 bases). This CDR3 comprises 13 residues. Trimming shortened V by 4 bases and J by 3 bases, and 10 bases separated the two germline ends. Germline assignment: CDR1 LGHNA and CDR2 YSLEER. Here the CDR3 reads CASSPEQGYEQYF. As DNA, the CDR3 is TGCGCCAGCAGCCCCGAACAGGGCTACGAGCAGTACTTC.

J is TRBJ2-7 and V is TRBV7-9, with TRBD1 matching over 9 bases. The CDR3 extends over 19 amino acids. After removal of 1 base from V and 3 bases from J, the junction contained 16 bases not matched to a gene. Germline V gene lookup returns CDR1 SEHNR and CDR2 FQNEAQ (reference sequence). The DNA for the CDR3 is TGTGCCAGCAGCTTAGGTTCTGGGTTTCTGGGACAGGGATTCTACGAGCAGTACTTC. The encoded protein is CASSLGSGFLGQGFYEQYF. Combining the CDR3 with reference TRBV7-9 and TRBJ2-7 gives the whole variable domain DTGVSQNPRHKITKRGQNVTFRCDPISEHNRLYWYRQTLGQGPEFLTYFQNEAQLEKSRLLSDRFSAERPKGSFSTLEIQRTEQGDSAMYLCASSLGSGFLGQGFYEQYFGPGTRLTVT.

This chain links TRBV29-1 with TRBJ1-2, with D unresolved. Germline loops: CDR1 SQVTM, CDR2 ANQGSEA. This CDR3 is built from 13 residues. The V end lost 4 bases, the J end lost 2 bases, and 11 bases lay between the germline ends. CDR3 sequence reads: CSVVQAENYGYTF. The DNA for the CDR3 is TGCAGCGTTGTTCAGGCCGAGAACTATGGCTACACCTTC.

The chain is built from TRBV27 and TRBJ2-7; weak D call: TRBD1 (8 bases). Germline assignment: CDR1 MNHEY and CDR2 SMNVEV (reference sequence). The CDR3 spans 17 residues. V lost 7 bases and J 5 bases, leaving 27 bases between the germline ends. Here the CDR3 DNA reads TGTGCCAGCATTAGCCTAGGACAGGGAGGGAGCACAAACGAGCAGTACTTC. It encodes CASISLGQGGSTNEQYF.

The chain couples TRBV19 to TRBJ1-1, with D possibly matching TRBD1 (6 bases). From germline, CDR1 is LNHDA and CDR2 SQIVND (reference sequence). This CDR3 is built from 18 residues. Trimming pared 5 bases from V and 3 bases from J, leaving 25 bases between. Written as DNA, the CDR3 is TGTGCCAGTAGTCCTACCTCCTGGGGGGACATTAAGCACACTGAAGCTTTCTTT. Translating gives CASSPTSWGDIKHTEAFF.

As DNA, the CDR3 is TGTGCCACCAGCAGAGTGAGGGGCGCCCAAGAGACCCAGTACTTC. This codes for CATSRVRGAQETQYF. The chain couples TRBV15 to TRBJ2-5; either TRBD1 or TRBD2 may fit D (5 bases each). CDR3 length equals 15 residues. V was pared by 1 base and J by 1 base, with 10 bases between. CDR1 is LNHNV, CDR2 YYDKDF, per germline (reference sequence).

This clone was counted a single time. The V call is TRBV15, the J call TRBJ1-1; TRBD1 aligns across 8 bases. This CDR3 has 16 residues. V shed 0 bases, J shed 7 bases, and the junction held 10 bases outside the gene matches. Germline V lookup: CDR1 LNHNV, CDR2 YYDKDF (reference sequence). CDR3 residues: CATSRDRTGRGDEAFF. The CDR3 DNA is TGTGCCACCAGCAGAGATCGGACAGGGAGGGGAGATGAAGCTTTCTTT.

J is TRBJ2-7 and V is TRBV7-9; 7 nucleotides agree with TRBD2. The CDR3 loop spans 16 amino acids. Losses at the gene ends were 5 bases for V and 4 bases for J; bases not matched to a gene: 14. Germline V lookup: CDR1 SEHNR, CDR2 FQNEAQ (reference sequence). The CDR3 loop is CASSHPTGGGGYEQYF. CDR3 bases: TGTGCCAGCAGCCACCCCACCGGCGGGGGTGGGTACGAGCAGTACTTC.

The V call is TRBV6-5, the J call TRBJ2-2; D ambiguous. The germline gives CDR1 MNHEY, CDR2 SVGAGI. This CDR3 is built from 12 residues. The V end lost 10 bases, the J end lost 2 bases, and 8 bases lay between the germline ends. Here the CDR3 DNA reads TGTGCCACCCAACTCAACACCGGGGAGCTGTTTTTT. Protein product: CATQLNTGELFF.

The rearrangement uses TRBV4-3 and TRBJ2-3; tentatively, D is TRBD2 (5 bases). The V end was cut by 1 base, the J end by 0 bases, with 14 bases between. The CDR3 length is 17 residues. Per the germline V gene, CDR1 is LGHNA and CDR2 is YSLEER. The CDR3 sequence is CASSQGASSISTDTQYF. The CDR3 DNA reads as TGCGCCAGCAGCCAAGGCGCTAGCTCCATTAGCACAGATACGCAGTATTTT.

This sequence joins TRBV7-9 and TRBJ2-2; D not certain. CDR1 is SEHNR and CDR2 is FQNEAQ in the germline V gene (reference sequence). With 3 bases removed from V and 6 bases from J, the gap between germline ends came to 5 bases. This CDR3 is 12 amino acids long. The CDR3 loop reads CASSFGPGELFF. The DNA of the CDR3 is TGTGCCAGCAGCTTCGGTCCCGGGGAGCTGTTTTTT.

The chain uses TRBV16 and TRBJ2-6; D is perhaps TRBD2 (5 bases). CDR1 and CDR2 (germline): KGHSY, FQNENV. The CDR3 consists of 18 residues. Trimming pared 4 bases from V and 0 bases from J, leaving 16 bases between. As DNA, the CDR3 is TGTGCCAGCAGCCGTCGAGGAGGCGCTAGCTCTGGGGCCAACGTCCTGACTTTC. It yields the protein CASSRRGGASSGANVLTF. Looking up the rest from reference TRBV16 and TRBJ2-6 gives the full variable domain: GEEVAQTPKHLVRGEGQKAKLYCAPIKGHSYVFWYQQVLKNEFKFLISFQNENVFDETGMPKERFSAKCLPNSPCSLEIQATKLEDSAVYFCASSRRGGASSGANVLTFGAGSRLTVL.

V and J are TRBV18 and TRBJ2-5; TRBD2 agrees at 9 bases. Losses at the gene ends were 3 bases for V and 5 bases for J; bases not matched to a gene: 10. The CDR3 is 16 residues long. Germline CDR1 is KGHSH and CDR2 is LQKENI. The CDR3 region has the DNA TGTGCCAGCTCACCCGGCGGGGGGGCGTTGGAGGAGACCCAGTACTTC. Amino acid sequence: CASSPGGGALEETQYF.

In this sample, this clone turned up once. The V and J genes are TRBV7-8 and TRBJ2-5; 7 bases line up with TRBD2. V dropped 1 base and J dropped 5; count of bases not matched to a gene: 10. Germline V CDR1 and CDR2: SGHVS, FQNEAQ. There are 16 residues in the CDR3. The CDR3 DNA reads as TGTGCCAGCAGCTTAGTTGTGGGGGGGGTCGGGGAGACCCAGTACTTC. This gives the protein CASSLVVGGVGETQYF.

The rearrangement joins TRBV5-1 to TRBJ2-5; TRBD1 is a possible D gene (5 bases). The CDR3 has 14 amino acids. The germline V and J ends were trimmed by 4 bases and 1 base, with 11 bases remaining between them. CDR1 SGHRS and CDR2 YFSETQ come from the germline V gene. CDR3 sequence: CASSQVTGQETQYF. The CDR3 region has the DNA TGCGCCAGCAGCCAAGTTACAGGCCAAGAGACCCAGTACTTC.

The chain carries TRBV6-2 or TRBV6-3 and TRBJ1-6; D remains ambiguous. Germline CDR1 is MNHEY and CDR2 is SVGEGT. Trimming took 2 bases from V and 3 from J, leaving 11 bases between them. The CDR3 spans 16 residues. The CDR3 bases are TGTGCCAGCAGTTACGAGCCCGGCTTCTATAATTCACCCCTCCACTTT. Encoded protein: CASSYEPGFYNSPLHF.

This rearrangement joins TRBV7-2 to TRBJ2-5, with TRBD1 matching over 8 bases. Germline CDR1 SGHTA, CDR2 FQGNSA. The trim removed 5 bases at V and 14 bases at J, leaving 13 bases unmatched. This CDR3 has 13 amino acids. CDR3 DNA sequence: TGTGCCAGCAGCGAGAGACTGTCAGGGACAGGATACTTC. Translating it yields CASSERLSGTGYF.

V and J are TRBV7-2 and TRBJ1-6; TRBD1 matches 10 bases. Germline loops: CDR1 SGHTA, CDR2 FQGNSA. This CDR3 comprises 15 residues. Trimming removed 5 bases from V and 10 bases from J; junction bases left unmatched: 8. The CDR3 here is CASSPPGTGVSPLHF. For the CDR3, the DNA is TGTGCCAGCAGCCCCCCCGGGACAGGGGTCTCACCCCTCCACTTT.

This clone was observed a handful of times. This sequence joins TRBV6-4 and TRBJ2-3, with D possibly called TRBD1 or TRBD2 (5 bases each). Germline-derived CDR1 and CDR2 are MRHNA and SNTAGT. This CDR3 comprises 14 residues. V lost 5 bases, J lost 5 bases, and 14 bases lay in between. The DNA of the CDR3 is TGTGCCAGCAGTCCTCAGGGAGAGAAAGATACGCAGTATTTT. Amino acid sequence: CASSPQGEKDTQYF.

This sequence joins TRBV5-1 and TRBJ1-1; TRBD1 aligns across 8 bases. With 7 bases clipped from V and 2 bases from J, the junction kept 22 bases outside the gene matches. This CDR3 spans 19 amino acids. CDR1 is SGHRS, CDR2 YFSETQ, per germline. The CDR3 loop reads CASGPRRGQGRARNTEAFF. The CDR3 DNA follows: TGCGCCAGCGGCCCACGCAGGGGGCAGGGAAGGGCCAGAAACACTGAAGCTTTCTTT.

CDR3 in amino acids: CASSNRDTQYF. The CDR3 coding sequence is TGTGCCAGCAGTAACAGGGATACGCAGTATTTT. The chain has TRBV6-5 and TRBJ2-3; D perhaps matches TRBD1 (5 bases). This CDR3 has 11 amino acids. With 5 bases removed from V and 6 bases from J, the gap between germline ends came to 6 bases. CDR1 and CDR2 from the germline V gene are MNHEY and SVGAGI.

The rearrangement joins TRBV5-1 to TRBJ2-7, with no clear D. Between the trimmed V and J ends, which lost 4 bases and 0 bases, there was a span of 8 bases. The CDR3 sequence is 13 residues long. The germline V gene encodes CDR1 SGHRS and CDR2 YFSETQ. The CDR3 DNA follows: TGCGCCAGCAGCACGGACGCCTCCTACGAGCAGTACTTC. Its translation is CASSTDASYEQYF.

The chain recombines TRBV4-2 with TRBJ2-5; 9 nucleotides line up with TRBD2. Per germline, CDR1 LGHNA and CDR2 YNFKEQ. V lost 4 bases, J lost 4 bases, and 16 bases stayed unmatched. The CDR3 covers 18 residues. CDR3 DNA: TGTGCCAGCAGCCCCCAAAGAAGCGGGGGGCCCTTAGGAGAGACCCAGTACTTC. Amino acid sequence: CASSPQRSGGPLGETQYF.

This chain joins TRBV3-1 (or the pseudogene TRBV3-2) and TRBJ2-7, with D uncertain. CDR3 length equals 11 residues. Germline CDR1 is LGHDT and CDR2 is YNNKEL (reference sequence). Trimming shortened V by 1 base and J by 6 bases, and 4 bases separated the two germline ends. CDR3 amino acids: CASSQGSEQYF. Written as DNA, the CDR3 is TGTGCCAGCAGCCAAGGGTCCGAGCAGTACTTC.

The DNA of the CDR3 is TGTGCCAGCAGCCAAGAGGCCTTCGGGGCTGAAGCTTTCTTT. This gives the protein CASSQEAFGAEAFF. The rearrangement uses TRBV3-1 (or the pseudogene TRBV3-2) and TRBJ1-1; D is unclear. The germline gives CDR1 LGHDT, CDR2 YNNKEL (reference sequence). The CDR3 is 14 amino acids. Trimming pared 0 bases from V and 6 bases from J, leaving 11 bases between.

The genes are TRBV27 and TRBJ2-5; no clear D gene. There are 14 residues in the CDR3. V gave up 0 bases and J gave up 1 base, with 6 bases separating them. Germline values: CDR1 MNHEY, CDR2 SMNVEV (reference sequence). CDR3 protein: CASSLSEGQETQYF. CDR3 bases: TGTGCCAGCAGTTTATCGGAAGGCCAAGAGACCCAGTACTTC.

The gene calls are TRBV18 and TRBJ1-2; 10 positions agree with TRBD1. Trimming at V came to 4 bases and at J to 4 bases, leaving 12 bases not matched to a gene. The CDR3 runs to 17 residues. Germline-derived CDR1 and CDR2 are KGHSH and LQKENI. This CDR3 is CASSRIVGQGQIYGYTF. As DNA, the CDR3 is TGTGCCAGCTCACGGATTGTGGGACAGGGGCAGATCTATGGCTACACCTTC.

This chain links TRBV4-3 with TRBJ2-4; D is unresolved. The CDR3 runs 15 residues. Germline CDR1 and CDR2: LGHNA and YSLEER. V dropped 3 bases and J dropped 5 bases, with 14 bases sitting between them. The CDR3 protein is CASSHGLGSQNIQYF. CDR3 nucleotide sequence: TGCGCCAGCAGCCACGGTTTGGGCAGCCAAAACATTCAGTACTTC.

This clone was recorded only once. The V call is TRBV7-9, the J call TRBJ1-6, with D perhaps TRBD1 (5 bases). Trimming took 4 bases from V and 2 from J, leaving 15 bases between them. CDR3 length: 17 residues. Germline loops: CDR1 SEHNR, CDR2 FQNEAQ (reference sequence). CDR3 protein: CASSSGQAGAYNSPLHF. As DNA, the CDR3 is TGTGCCAGCAGCTCGGGGCAGGCTGGAGCCTATAATTCACCCCTCCACTTT.

The chain combines TRBV12-5 with TRBJ1-1; D possibly corresponds to TRBD1 (6 bases). The germline V gene encodes CDR1 LGHNT and CDR2 FRNRAP. Trimming took off 6 bases at V and 8 bases at J, with 19 bases between the two ends. The CDR3 loop spans 14 amino acids. The CDR3: CASGNSPGQGEAFF. The CDR3 coding sequence is TGTGCTAGTGGCAACTCTCCGGGACAAGGCGAAGCTTTCTTT.

The chain combines TRBV7-3 with TRBJ2-3; 12 bases map to TRBD2. Trimming at V came to 5 bases and at J to 5 bases, leaving 8 bases not matched to a gene. CDR3 size: 16 residues. CDR1 is SGHTA and CDR2 is FQGTGA in the germline V gene. CDR3 region: CASSLQTSGGIDTQYF. Here the CDR3 DNA reads TGTGCCAGCAGCCTACAGACTAGCGGGGGCATAGATACGCAGTATTTT.

The chain has TRBV4-3 and TRBJ2-2; D gene uncertain. The germline gives CDR1 LGHNA, CDR2 YSLEER. There are 14 residues in the CDR3. V was pared by 0 bases and J by 4 bases, with 6 bases between. Here the CDR3 DNA reads TGCGCCAGCAGCCAAGACAGCTCCACCGGGGAGCTGTTTTTT. As protein: CASSQDSSTGELFF.